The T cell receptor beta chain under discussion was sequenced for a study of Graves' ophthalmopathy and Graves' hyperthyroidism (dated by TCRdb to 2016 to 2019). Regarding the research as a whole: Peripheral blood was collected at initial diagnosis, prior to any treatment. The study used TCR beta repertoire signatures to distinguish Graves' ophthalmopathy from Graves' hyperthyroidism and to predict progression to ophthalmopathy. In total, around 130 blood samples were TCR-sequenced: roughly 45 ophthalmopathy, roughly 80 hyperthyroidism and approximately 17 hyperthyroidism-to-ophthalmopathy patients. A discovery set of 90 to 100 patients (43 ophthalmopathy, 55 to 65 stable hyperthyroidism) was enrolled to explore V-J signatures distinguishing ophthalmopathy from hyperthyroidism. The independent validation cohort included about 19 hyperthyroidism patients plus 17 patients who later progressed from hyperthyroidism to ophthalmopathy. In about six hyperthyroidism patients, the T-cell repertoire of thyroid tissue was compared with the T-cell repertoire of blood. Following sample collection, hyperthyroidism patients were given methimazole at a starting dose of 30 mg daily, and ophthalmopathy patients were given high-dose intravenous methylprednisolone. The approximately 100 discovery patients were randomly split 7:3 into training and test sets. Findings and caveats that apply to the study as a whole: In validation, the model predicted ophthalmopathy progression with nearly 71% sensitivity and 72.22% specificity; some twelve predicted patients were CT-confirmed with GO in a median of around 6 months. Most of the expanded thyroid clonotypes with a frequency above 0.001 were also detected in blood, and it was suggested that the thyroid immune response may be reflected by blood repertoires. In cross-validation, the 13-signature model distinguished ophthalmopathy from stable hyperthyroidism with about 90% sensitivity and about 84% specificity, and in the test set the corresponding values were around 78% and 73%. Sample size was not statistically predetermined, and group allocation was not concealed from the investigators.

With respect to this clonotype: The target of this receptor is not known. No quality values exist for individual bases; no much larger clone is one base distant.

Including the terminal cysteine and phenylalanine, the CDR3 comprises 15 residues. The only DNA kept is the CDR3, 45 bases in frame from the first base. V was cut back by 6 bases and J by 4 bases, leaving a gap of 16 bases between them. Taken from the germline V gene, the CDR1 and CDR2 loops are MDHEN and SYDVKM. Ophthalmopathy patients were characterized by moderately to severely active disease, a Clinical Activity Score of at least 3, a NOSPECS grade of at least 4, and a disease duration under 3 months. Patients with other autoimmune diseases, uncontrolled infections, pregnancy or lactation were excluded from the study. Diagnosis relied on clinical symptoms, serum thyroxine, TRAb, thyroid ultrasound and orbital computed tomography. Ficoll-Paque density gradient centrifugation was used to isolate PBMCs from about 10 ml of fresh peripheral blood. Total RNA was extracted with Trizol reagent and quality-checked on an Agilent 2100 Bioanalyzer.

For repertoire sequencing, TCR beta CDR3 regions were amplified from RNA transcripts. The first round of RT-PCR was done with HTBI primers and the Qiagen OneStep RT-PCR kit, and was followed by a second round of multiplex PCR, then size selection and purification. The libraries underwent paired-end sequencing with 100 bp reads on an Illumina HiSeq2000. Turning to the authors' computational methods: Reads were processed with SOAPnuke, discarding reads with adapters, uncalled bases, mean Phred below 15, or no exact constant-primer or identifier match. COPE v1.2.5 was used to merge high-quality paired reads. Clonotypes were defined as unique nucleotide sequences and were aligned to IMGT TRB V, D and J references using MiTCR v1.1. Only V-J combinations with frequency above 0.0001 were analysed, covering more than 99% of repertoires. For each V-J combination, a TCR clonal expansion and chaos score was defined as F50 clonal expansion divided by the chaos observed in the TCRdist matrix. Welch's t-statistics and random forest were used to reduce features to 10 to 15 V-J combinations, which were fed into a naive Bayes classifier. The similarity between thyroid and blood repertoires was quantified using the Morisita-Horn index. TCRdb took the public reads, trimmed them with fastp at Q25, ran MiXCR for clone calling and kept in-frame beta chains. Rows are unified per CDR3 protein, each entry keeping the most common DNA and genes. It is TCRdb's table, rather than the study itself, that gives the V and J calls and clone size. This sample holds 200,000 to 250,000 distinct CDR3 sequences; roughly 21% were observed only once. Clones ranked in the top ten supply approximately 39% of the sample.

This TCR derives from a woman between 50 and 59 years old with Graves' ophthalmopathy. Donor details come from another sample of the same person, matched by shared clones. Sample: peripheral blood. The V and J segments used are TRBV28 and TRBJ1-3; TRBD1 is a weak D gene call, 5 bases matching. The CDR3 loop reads CASSRRDGYGNTIYF. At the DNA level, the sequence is TGTGCCAGCAGCCGCAGGGACGGCTACGGAAACACCATATATTTT.